This TCR beta chain was observed in a study of a mutant IDH1 vaccine in newly diagnosed glioma. Looking at the study overall: Vaccine dosing followed radiotherapy by 4-6 weeks, or accompanied temozolomide cycles. Patients under treatment included about 60% males and 37.5% females and had a mean age of around 43 years.

Sequencing was performed with immunoSEQ multiplex PCR; in TCRdb, only in-frame clones are kept and a portion is missing. The sample lists roughly 130,000 clones, roughly 77% occurring once. The time point here: week 11, during vaccination. The investigators gave 300 ug of mutant IDH1 20-mer peptide in each vaccine dose, together with topical imiquimod. The V gene lost 0 bases and the J gene lost 3 bases, with 12 bases spanning the gap. CDR1 and CDR2 (germline): LGHNA, YNFKEQ. CDR3 length equals 16 residues. About this clone itself: Its matching antigen is unknown.

Study observations and caveats: The vaccine induced immune responses, and these occurred in roughly 93% of patients.

The chain couples TRBV4-2 to TRBJ2-1; D tentatively fits TRBD1 or TRBD2 (5 bases each). This specimen was PBMCs, taken from a glioma patient whose treatment included an IDH1 peptide vaccine. The receptor's source is a man aged 35-49 years with glioma. CDR3 DNA: TGTGCCAGCAGCCAAGAGGGGACGTCGAACTACAATGAGCAGTTCTTC. Its translation is CASSQEGTSNYNEQFF.